Described below is a single T cell receptor beta chain sequence and its context. These data are taken from a study of CD8 T cells in ankylosing spondylitis. Germline values: CDR1 SGHVS, CDR2 FQNEAQ. This CDR3 is built from 16 residues. The V end lost 1 base, the J end lost 2 bases, and 12 bases lay between the germline ends. TCRdb used MiXCR to reprocess the 5' RACE reads, holding one entry per CDR3 protein. The table includes roughly 30,000 distinct CDR3 sequences, roughly 33% detected once. The J gene is TRBJ1-3, the V gene TRBV7-8; no definite D call. The material sequenced was synovial fluid, either unsorted or a sorted T cell fraction (not recorded which). This clonotype originated in a male donor with ankylosing spondylitis. CDR3 nucleotides: TGTGCCAGCAGCTTAGTGGGAGGAACTCCTGGAAACACCATATATTTT. Its protein is CASSLVGGTPGNTIYF. Filled out from reference TRBV7-8 and TRBJ1-3, the complete variable domain reads GAGVSQSPRYKVAKRGQDVALRCDPISGHVSLFWYQQALGQGPEFLTYFQNEAQLDKSGLPSDRFFAERPEGSVSTLKIQRTQQEDSAVYLCASSLVGGTPGNTIYFGEGSWLTVV.